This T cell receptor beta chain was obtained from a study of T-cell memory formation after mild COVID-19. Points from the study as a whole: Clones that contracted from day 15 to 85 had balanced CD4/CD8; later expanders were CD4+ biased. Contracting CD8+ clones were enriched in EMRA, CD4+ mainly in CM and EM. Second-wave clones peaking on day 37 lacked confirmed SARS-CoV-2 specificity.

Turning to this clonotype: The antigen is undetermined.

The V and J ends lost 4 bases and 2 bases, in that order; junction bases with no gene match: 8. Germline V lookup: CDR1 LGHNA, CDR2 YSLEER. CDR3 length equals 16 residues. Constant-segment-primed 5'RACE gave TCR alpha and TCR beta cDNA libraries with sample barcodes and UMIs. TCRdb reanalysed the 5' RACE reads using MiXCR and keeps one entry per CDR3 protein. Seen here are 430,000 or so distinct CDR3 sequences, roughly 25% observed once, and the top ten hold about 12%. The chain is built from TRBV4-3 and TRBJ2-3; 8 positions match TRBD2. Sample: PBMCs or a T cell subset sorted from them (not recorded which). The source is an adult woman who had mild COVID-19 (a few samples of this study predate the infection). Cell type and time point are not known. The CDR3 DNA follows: TGCGCCAGCAGCCCGACGGGGGGGATGGTCACAGATACGCAGTATTTT. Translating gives CASSPTGGMVTDTQYF.